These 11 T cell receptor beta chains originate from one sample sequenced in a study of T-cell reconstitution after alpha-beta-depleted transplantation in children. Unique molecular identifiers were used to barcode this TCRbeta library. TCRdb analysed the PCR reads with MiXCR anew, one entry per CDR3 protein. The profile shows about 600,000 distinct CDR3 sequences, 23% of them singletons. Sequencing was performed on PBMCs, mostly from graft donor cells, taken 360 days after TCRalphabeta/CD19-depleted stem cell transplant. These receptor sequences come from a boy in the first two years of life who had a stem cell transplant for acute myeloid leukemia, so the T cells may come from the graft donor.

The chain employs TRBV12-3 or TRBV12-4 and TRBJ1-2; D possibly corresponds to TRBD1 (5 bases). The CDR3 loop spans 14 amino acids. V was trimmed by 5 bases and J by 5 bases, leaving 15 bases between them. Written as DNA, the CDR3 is TGTGCCAGCAGTAGTCAGGGAATCGGTTATGGCTACACCTTC. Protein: CASSSQGIGYGYTF.

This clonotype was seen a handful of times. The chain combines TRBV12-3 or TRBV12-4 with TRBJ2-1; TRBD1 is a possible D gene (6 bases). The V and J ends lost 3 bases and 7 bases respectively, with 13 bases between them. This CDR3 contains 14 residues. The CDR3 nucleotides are TGTGCCAGCAGTTTCCATCAGGGGCGGAATGAGCAGTTCTTC. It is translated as CASSFHQGRNEQFF.

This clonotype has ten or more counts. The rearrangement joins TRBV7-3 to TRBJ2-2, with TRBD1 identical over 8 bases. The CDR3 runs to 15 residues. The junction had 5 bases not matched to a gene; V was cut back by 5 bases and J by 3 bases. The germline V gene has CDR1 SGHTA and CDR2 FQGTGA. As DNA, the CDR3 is TGTGCCAGCAGCGCAGGGGGCCGGGACACCGGGGAGCTGTTTTTT. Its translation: CASSAGGRDTGELFF.

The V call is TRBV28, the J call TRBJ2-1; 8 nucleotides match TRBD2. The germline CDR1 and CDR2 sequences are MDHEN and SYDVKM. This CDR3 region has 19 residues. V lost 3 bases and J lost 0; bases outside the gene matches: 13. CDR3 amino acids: CASSFVRSLAGSSYNEQFF. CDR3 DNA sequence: TGTGCCAGCAGTTTTGTTCGGAGCTTAGCGGGGAGCTCCTACAATGAGCAGTTCTTC.

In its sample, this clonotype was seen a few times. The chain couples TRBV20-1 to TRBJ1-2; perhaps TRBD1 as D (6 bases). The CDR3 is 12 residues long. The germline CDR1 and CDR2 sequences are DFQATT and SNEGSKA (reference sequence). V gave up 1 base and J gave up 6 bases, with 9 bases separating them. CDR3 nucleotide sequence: TGCAGTGCTAGAGTCGAGGGGGATGGCTACACCTTC. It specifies CSARVEGDGYTF.

The chain's CDR3 is CASSRSGQEGDTQYF. The CDR3 nucleotides read TGTGCCAGCAGCAGAAGTGGGCAAGAAGGCGATACGCAGTATTTT. The chain recombines TRBV25-1 with TRBJ2-3; no reliable D call. CDR1 is MGHDK, CDR2 SYGVNS, per germline. This CDR3 spans 15 amino acids. Trimming stripped 6 bases from V and 6 bases from J, with 19 bases between. The full variable domain, completed using reference TRBV25-1 and TRBJ2-3, is EADIYQTPRYLVIGTGKKITLECSQTMGHDKMYWYQQDPGMELHLIHYSYGVNSTEKGDLSSESTVSRIRTEHFPLTLESARPSHTSQYLCASSRSGQEGDTQYFGPGTRLTVL.

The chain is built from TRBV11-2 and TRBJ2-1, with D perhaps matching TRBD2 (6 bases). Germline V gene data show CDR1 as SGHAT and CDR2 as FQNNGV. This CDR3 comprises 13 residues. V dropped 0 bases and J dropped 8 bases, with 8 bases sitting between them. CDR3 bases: TGTGCCAGCAGCTTAGACGGGGGAGATGAGCAGTTCTTC. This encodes CASSLDGGDEQFF. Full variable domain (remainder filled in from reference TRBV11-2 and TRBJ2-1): EAGVAQSPRYKIIEKRQSVAFWCNPISGHATLYWYQQILGQGPKLLIQFQNNGVVDDSQLPKDRFSAERLKGVDSTLKIQPAKLEDSAVYLCASSLDGGDEQFFGPGTRLTVL.

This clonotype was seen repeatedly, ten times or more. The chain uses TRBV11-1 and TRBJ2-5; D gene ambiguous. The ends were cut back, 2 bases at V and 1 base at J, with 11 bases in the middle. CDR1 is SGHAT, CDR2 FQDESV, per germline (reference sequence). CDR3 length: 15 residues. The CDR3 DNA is TGTGCCAGCAGCTTAAGAAGGCCGGCCCAAGAGACCCAGTACTTC. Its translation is CASSLRRPAQETQYF.

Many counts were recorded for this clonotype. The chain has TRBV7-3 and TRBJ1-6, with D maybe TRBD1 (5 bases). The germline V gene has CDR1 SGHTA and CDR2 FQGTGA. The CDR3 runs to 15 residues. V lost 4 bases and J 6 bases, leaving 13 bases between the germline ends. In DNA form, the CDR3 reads TGTGCCAGCAGCTCAGTGGTTGGGGGTAATTCACCCCTCCACTTT. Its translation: CASSSVVGGNSPLHF.

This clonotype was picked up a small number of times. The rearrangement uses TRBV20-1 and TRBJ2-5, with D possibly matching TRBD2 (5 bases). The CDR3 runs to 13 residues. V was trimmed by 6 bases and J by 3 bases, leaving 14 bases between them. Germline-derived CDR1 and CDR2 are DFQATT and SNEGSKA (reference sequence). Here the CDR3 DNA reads TGCAGTGCCCAGGACCTAGCTAAAGAGACCCAGTACTTC. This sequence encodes CSAQDLAKETQYF.

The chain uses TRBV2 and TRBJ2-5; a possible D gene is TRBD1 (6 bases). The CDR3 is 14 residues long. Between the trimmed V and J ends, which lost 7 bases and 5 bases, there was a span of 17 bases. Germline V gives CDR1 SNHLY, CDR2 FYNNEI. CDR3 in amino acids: CASTEPGAGETQYF. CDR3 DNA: TGTGCCAGCACTGAGCCAGGGGCCGGGGAGACCCAGTACTTC.